Listed below are T cell receptor beta chains from one sample, sequenced in a study of CD8+ T cells in alopecia areata. Here immunoSEQ multiplex PCR was the method, and the copy in TCRdb shows in-frame clones only, minus some. Counted here are fewer than 250,000 clones, 60% occurring once; the ten biggest clones make up over 0.9%. The sample in question was CD4+ T cells sorted from blood, obtained at week 24, from a patient treated with tofacitinib. The origin of the receptors is a human donor with alopecia areata. Both conserved end residues are part of each CDR3. Fields, in order: D gene, J gene, V gene, clone size, CDR3 DNA, CDR3 protein. The D gene is left open where the match is weak. Part of the rows lack a size; the others show once, few, many or a class for expanded clones.

d_gene: TRBD1; j_gene: TRBJ1-4; v_gene: TRBV5-6; abundance: few; CDR3nt: TGTGCCAGCAGCTTGGCCTTGGGGACAGCAACTAATGAAAAACTGTTTTTT; CDR3aa: CASSLALGTATNEKLFF
d_gene: .; j_gene: TRBJ2-7; v_gene: TRBV6-5; abundance: .; CDR3nt: TGTGCCAGCAGTTACTCGAGAGGAACCTACGAGCAGTACTTC; CDR3aa: CASSYSRGTYEQYF
d_gene: TRBD1; j_gene: TRBJ2-5; v_gene: TRBV6-1; abundance: .; CDR3nt: TGTGCCAGCAGTGAAGACAGGGGGCCAGGGTGGGAGACCCAGTACTTC; CDR3aa: CASSEDRGPGWETQYF
d_gene: .; j_gene: TRBJ1-6; v_gene: TRBV9; abundance: .; CDR3nt: TGTGCCAGCAGCGTAGAGTCTTGGCCCCTCCACTTT; CDR3aa: CASSVESWPLHF
d_gene: .; j_gene: TRBJ1-6; v_gene: TRBV29-1; abundance: .; CDR3nt: TGCAGCGTTGTTCTGGACTCCTCCTATAATTCACCCCTCCACTTT; CDR3aa: CSVVLDSSYNSPLHF
d_gene: .; j_gene: TRBJ2-3; v_gene: TRBV30; abundance: once; CDR3nt: TGTGCCTTAACTAGGGCTGATTCTCTCACGCAGTATTTT; CDR3aa: CALTRADSLTQYF
d_gene: .; j_gene: TRBJ1-3; v_gene: TRBV29-1; abundance: .; CDR3nt: TGCAGCGCCCTTGGGGTACCATCAGGAAACACCATATATTTT; CDR3aa: CSALGVPSGNTIYF
d_gene: .; j_gene: TRBJ2-6; v_gene: TRBV19; abundance: .; CDR3nt: TGTGCCAGTAGCACCTCAGGGTCCCCTGGGGCCAACGTCCTGACTTTC; CDR3aa: CASSTSGSPGANVLTF
d_gene: .; j_gene: TRBJ2-2; v_gene: TRBV30; abundance: .; CDR3nt: TGTGCCTGGAGACAGGGAGCCACCGGGGAGCTGTTTTTT; CDR3aa: CAWRQGATGELFF
d_gene: TRBD2; j_gene: TRBJ2-3; v_gene: TRBV7-2; abundance: few; CDR3nt: TGTGCCAGCGGCCCCCCGGGGGGGACAGATACGCAGTATTTT; CDR3aa: CASGPPGGTDTQYF
d_gene: .; j_gene: TRBJ2-3; v_gene: TRBV25-1; abundance: .; CDR3nt: TGTGCCAGCAGTGCAGGAGATACGCAGTATTTT; CDR3aa: CASSAGDTQYF